This T cell receptor (beta chain) came from a study of blood T cells in healthy people across ages. General study findings and limits: Roughly linearly, TCR beta diversity per million T cells fell as age increased.

This CDR3 contains 16 residues. Germline-derived CDR1 and CDR2 are SGHRS and YFSETQ. Trimming at V came to 1 base and at J to 3 bases, leaving 5 bases not matched to a gene. Remarks on this clonotype: No antigen is known for it.

A second PCR of about 7 to 12 cycles used a sample-barcoded 5' primer and a J-beta primer mix. TCRdb reprocessed the 5' RACE reads via MiXCR and lists one record per CDR3 protein. The table records 1.5 million or so distinct CDR3 sequences, roughly 43% of them present only once. The clonotype originates from a woman younger than 30 in good health. The sequenced sample consisted of blood. V usage is TRBV5-1 and J usage is TRBJ1-1, with 11 bases matching TRBD1. Here the CDR3 reads CASSLWGDRGDTEAFF. The DNA of the CDR3 is TGCGCCAGCAGCTTGTGGGGGGACAGGGGGGACACTGAAGCTTTCTTT.